This T cell receptor (beta chain) emerged from a study of regulatory T cells in long-lasting Graves disease. Looking at the study overall: Patients newly diagnosed with Graves' had been on antithyroid drugs for under 3 months.

For TCR beta, libraries came from iRepertoire HTBI primers and Arm-PCR of CDR3 regions. One entry per CDR3 protein results from TCRdb running MiXCR on the multiplex PCR reads. The sample has fewer than 650,000 distinct CDR3 sequences, about 16% seen once; the top ten hold around 12%. Indicated time point: newly diagnosed GD, antithyroid drugs for less than 3 months. PBMC-extracted RNA yielded the TCR library. Diagnosing Graves' disease relied on the American Thyroid Association guidelines. This clonotype was seen many times. These data also formed part of another study, on T cells in Graves' hyperthyroidism and ophthalmopathy. That paper notes: Ophthalmopathy and stable hyperthyroidism were separated by a 13 V-J model.

This sequence was found in a man aged 18 to 29 with Graves disease. The sample here was peripheral blood mononuclear cells (PBMCs), taken at new diagnosis, from a patient treated with antithyroid drugs.

DNA for the CDR3: TGCGCCAGCAGCCGAGACAGGGGTGATTCACCCCTCCACTTT. Encoded protein: CASSRDRGDSPLHF. The genes are TRBV5-1 and TRBJ1-6; the match to TRBD1 covers 8 bases. Losses at the gene ends were 4 bases for V and 8 bases for J; bases not matched to a gene: 5. The CDR3 loop spans 14 amino acids. Germline lookup yields CDR1 SGHRS and CDR2 YFSETQ.